This T cell receptor (beta chain) appears in the sequencing data of a study of shared clonotypes between healthy human individuals. The assay ran at deep level. TCRdb's table, derived via immunoSEQ multiplex PCR, lists solely in-frame clones and lacks some. Altogether a few million clones are present, around 90% being singletons, with the ten largest covering over 0.12%. From germline, CDR1 is SNHLY and CDR2 FYNNEI. V lost 7 bases to trimming and J lost 4 bases; unmatched junction nucleotides: 8. CDR3 length equals 14 residues. Free of recent acute infections or vaccinations, the donors were healthy HIV-negative adults. Only Caucasian adults living in Nashville, Tennessee made up the donor group.

This clonotype was obtained from a man aged 18 to 35 in good health. The specimen sequenced was naive CD4+ T cells sorted from blood. Regarding subset: CD45RA+ positively selected. The chain uses TRBV2 and TRBJ2-3; TRBD2 matches at 7 bases. CDR3 loop: CASNGGGLADTQYF. In DNA, the CDR3 is TGTGCCAGCAACGGGGGAGGGCTCGCAGATACGCAGTATTTT.